Below, 13 T cell receptor delta chains from the same sample are listed, as sequenced in a study of human gamma delta and Vdelta1 T cells. Their antigen targets remain unknown. TCRdb re-called the PCR reads through CATT. The repertoire holds about 13,000 delta-chain clones, with roughly 45% as singletons. The sample comprised Vdelta1 gamma-delta T cells from blood grown in culture (DOT cells). These receptors came from a human donor in good health.

The chain recombines TRDV1 with TRDJ1; 9 bases are a match to TRDD3. The V segment lost 5 bases and the J segment 0 bases; nucleotides outside the gene matches: 22. The CDR3 spans 21 residues. CDR1 is TSWWSYY, CDR2 QGS, per germline. The CDR3 here is CALGTKAFPRTGGLYTDKLIF. The DNA of the CDR3 is TGTGCTCTTGGGACAAAGGCCTTCCCTCGTACTGGGGGACTGTACACCGATAAACTCATCTTT.

This clone came up a few times. The chain uses TRDV1 and TRDJ1; 13 bases are shared with TRDD3. Germline V gives CDR1 TSWWSYY, CDR2 QGS. V lost 9 bases, J lost 5 bases, and 12 bases stayed unmatched. The CDR3 runs 16 residues. The CDR3: CALSFDWGIRSDKLIF. CDR3 sequence (DNA): TGTGCTCTCTCTTTTGACTGGGGGATACGTAGTGATAAACTCATCTTT.

This clone was counted a few times. The chain links TRDV1 to TRDJ1; 10 nucleotides match TRDD3. The CDR3 contains 25 residues. V was clipped by 4 bases and J by 0 bases; unmatched bases: 32. From germline, CDR1 is TSWWSYY and CDR2 QGS. CDR3 bases: TGTGCTCTTGGGGCATTTAAACATGGGCCGAGTTGGGGGATACCGGGAGGCTTATACACCGATAAACTCATCTTT. Protein product: CALGAFKHGPSWGIPGGLYTDKLIF.

This chain joins TRDV1 and TRDJ1; D perhaps matches TRDD3 (5 bases). The CDR3 sequence is 16 residues long. V lost 5 bases and J lost 1, with 17 bases in between. Germline V CDR1 and CDR2: TSWWSYY, QGS. CDR3 in DNA: TGTGCTCTTGGGCTCTCCCACAACTGGTCCACCGATAAACTCATCTTT. Translating it yields CALGLSHNWSTDKLIF.

There are a few counts of this clone. This sequence joins TRDV1 and TRDJ1, with 7 bases aligning to TRDD3. V was clipped by 1 base and J by 0 bases; unmatched bases: 29. CDR3 length equals 24 residues. The V gene's germline CDR1 is TSWWSYY and CDR2 QGS. This CDR3 is CALGERLTPPYWGSRGMYTDKLIF. The CDR3 DNA follows: TGTGCTCTTGGGGAACGTTTAACCCCCCCGTACTGGGGATCGAGGGGGATGTACACCGATAAACTCATCTTT.

The chain uses TRDV1 and TRDJ1; TRDD3 matches at 12 bases. The CDR3 extends over 22 amino acids. The germline V gene encodes CDR1 TSWWSYY and CDR2 QGS. V lost 2 bases to trimming and J lost 7 bases; unmatched junction nucleotides: 26. The CDR3 coding sequence is TGTGCTCTTGGGGAATTTCACCGAAGTTCTTTACTGGGGGATACATCAGTTGTTAAACTCATCTTT. This sequence encodes CALGEFHRSSLLGDTSVVKLIF.

The chain combines TRDV1 with TRDJ1; D ambiguous. Germline assignment: CDR1 TSWWSYY and CDR2 QGS. The CDR3 is 14 residues long. V shed 0 bases and J shed 4 bases, with 9 bases lying between them. The CDR3 nucleotides read TGTGCTCTTGGGGAACTCCGCCGTAACGATAAACTCATCTTT. Encoded protein: CALGELRRNDKLIF.

This chain connects TRDV1 to TRDJ1; 11 bases agree with TRDD3. CDR1 and CDR2 from the germline V gene are TSWWSYY and QGS. This CDR3 region has 29 residues. The trim removed 6 bases at V and 0 bases at J, leaving 45 bases unmatched. The CDR3 sequence: CALGSRRGPNLRRGTGSLGDIRYTDKLIF. CDR3 DNA sequence: TGTGCTCTTGGCTCCCGGCGGGGCCCCAACCTACGGCGCGGGACCGGATCACTGGGGGATATTCGGTACACCGATAAACTCATCTTT.

This clone turned up a few times. The gene calls are TRDV1 and TRDJ1; 11 nucleotides agree with TRDD3. The junction had 12 bases not matched to a gene; V was cut back by 1 base and J by 5 bases. CDR3 length: 18 amino acids. Per the germline V gene, CDR1 is TSWWSYY and CDR2 is QGS. CDR3 sequence (DNA): TGTGCTCTTGGGGAACCATACTGTGGGGGATACGCCGCTGATAAACTCATCTTT. This sequence encodes CALGEPYCGGYAADKLIF.

The rearrangement joins TRDV1 to TRDJ2, with TRDD3 matching over 11 bases. Trimming took 0 bases from V and 6 from J; bases not matched to a gene: 24. Germline V CDR1 and CDR2: TSWWSYY, QGS. This CDR3 spans 23 amino acids. This chain's CDR3 is CALGELTVSVGGYASFGAAQLFF. CDR3 coding DNA: TGTGCTCTTGGGGAACTGACCGTTTCCGTTGGGGGATACGCGAGTTTTGGGGCAGCACAACTCTTCTTT.

This clone was counted a few times. The chain uses TRDV1 and TRDJ1; the match to TRDD3 covers 8 bases. The CDR3 is 20 amino acids. Germline-derived CDR1 and CDR2 are TSWWSYY and QGS. The ends lost 5 bases at V and 0 bases at J; junction bases unmatched: 20. In nucleotides, the CDR3 is TGTGCTCTTGGGCCACCTGGGAAAGTACTGGGGGGACCGTACACCGATAAACTCATCTTT. This encodes CALGPPGKVLGGPYTDKLIF.

This clone came up a few times. The DNA is left out, because the CDR3 cannot be placed on it with certainty; the CDR3 is given as TCRdb lists it. This CDR3 is also generated by other DNA sequences in the sample. The chain joins TRDV1 to TRDJ1; TRDD3, as called in the table, went unchecked against the DNA. The CDR3 is 22 residues long, ends included. Germline V gives CDR1 TSWWSYY, CDR2 QGS. CDR3 loop: CALGELPVWRGISSVYTDKLIF.

This clone has a handful of counts. The V call is TRAV38-2/DV8, the J call TRDJ3, with 11 bases aligning to TRDD3. J was trimmed by 3 bases and V by 5 bases; bases with no gene match: 10. CDR1 and CDR2 from the germline V gene are TSESDYY and QEAYKQQN. CDR3 length equals 19 residues. CDR3 DNA: TGTGCTTATAGAGCCTTGAGTACTGGGGGATACTGGGACACCCGACAGATGTTTTTC. It specifies CAYRALSTGGYWDTRQMFF.